This entry lists 2 T cell receptor beta chains sequenced from one sample in a study of monozygotic twins with inflammatory bowel disease. From its re-call of the 5' RACE reads, TCRdb lists each CDR3 protein once, without DNA. Its table records 150,000 to 200,000 distinct CDR3 sequences. Sequencing was done on a sample of blood. The receptors stem from a human donor with ulcerative colitis or Crohn's disease, or a healthy co-twin of an affected twin (not recorded which).

V usage is TRBV19 and J usage is TRBJ2-3; TCRdb lists TRBD1, though no DNA is available to test this call. The germline gives CDR1 LNHDA, CDR2 SQIVND (reference sequence). CDR3 length equals 13 residues. This CDR3 is CATRQGARDTQYF.

The V call is TRBV7-9, the J call TRBJ1-2; with no DNA, the TCRdb D assignment of TRBD1 cannot be verified. The V gene's germline CDR1 is SEHNR and CDR2 FQNEAQ (reference sequence). The CDR3 spans 15 residues. This chain's CDR3 is CASSPNWSRGAGYTF. The entire variable domain, with the rest obtained from reference TRBV7-9 and TRBJ1-2, is as follows: DTGVSQNPRHKITKRGQNVTFRCDPISEHNRLYWYRQTLGQGPEFLTYFQNEAQLEKSRLLSDRFSAERPKGSFSTLEIQRTEQGDSAMYLCASSPNWSRGAGYTFGSGTRLTVV.